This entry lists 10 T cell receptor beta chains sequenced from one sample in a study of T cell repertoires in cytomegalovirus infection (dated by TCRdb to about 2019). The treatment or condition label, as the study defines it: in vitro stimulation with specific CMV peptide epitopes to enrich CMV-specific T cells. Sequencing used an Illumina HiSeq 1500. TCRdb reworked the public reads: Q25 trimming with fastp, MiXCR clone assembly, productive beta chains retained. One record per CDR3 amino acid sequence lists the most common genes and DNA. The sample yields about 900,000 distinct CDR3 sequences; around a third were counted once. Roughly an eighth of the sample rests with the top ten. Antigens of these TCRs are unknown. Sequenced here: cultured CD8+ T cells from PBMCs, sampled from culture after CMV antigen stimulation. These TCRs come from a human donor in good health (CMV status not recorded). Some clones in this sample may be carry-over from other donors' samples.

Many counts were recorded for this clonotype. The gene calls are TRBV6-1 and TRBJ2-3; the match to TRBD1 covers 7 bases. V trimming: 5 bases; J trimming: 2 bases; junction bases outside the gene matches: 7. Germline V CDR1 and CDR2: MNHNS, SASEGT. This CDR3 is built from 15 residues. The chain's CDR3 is CASSSGTVNTDTQYF. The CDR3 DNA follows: TGTGCCAGCAGTTCCGGGACAGTTAACACAGATACGCAGTATTTT.

The CDR3 protein is CASRQRTVGEVEQFF. CDR3 DNA: TGCGCCAGCAGACAGCGGACGGTGGGCGAGGTGGAGCAGTTCTTC. The chain uses TRBV4-1 and TRBJ2-1; D is perhaps TRBD2 (5 bases). V was cut by 6 bases and J by 10 bases, with 22 bases left in between. Germline CDR1 and CDR2: MGHRA and YSYEKL. The CDR3 sequence is 15 residues long.

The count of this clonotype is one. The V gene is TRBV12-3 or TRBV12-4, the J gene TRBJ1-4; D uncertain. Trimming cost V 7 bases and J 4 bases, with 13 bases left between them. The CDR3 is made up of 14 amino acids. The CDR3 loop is CASTPSWINEKLFF. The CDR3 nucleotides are TGTGCCAGCACCCCTTCGTGGATTAATGAAAAACTGTTTTTT.

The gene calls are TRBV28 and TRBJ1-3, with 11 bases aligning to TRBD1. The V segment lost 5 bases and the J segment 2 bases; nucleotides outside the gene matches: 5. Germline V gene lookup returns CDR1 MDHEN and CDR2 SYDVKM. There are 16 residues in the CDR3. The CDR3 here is CASSGGQGAPGNTIYF. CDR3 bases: TGTGCCAGCAGTGGAGGACAGGGGGCTCCTGGAAACACCATATATTTT.

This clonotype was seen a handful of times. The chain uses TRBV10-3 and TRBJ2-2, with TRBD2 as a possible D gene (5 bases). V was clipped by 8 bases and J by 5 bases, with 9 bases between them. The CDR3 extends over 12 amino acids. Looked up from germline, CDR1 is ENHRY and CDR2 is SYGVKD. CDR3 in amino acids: CAIVTGTGELFF. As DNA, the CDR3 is TGTGCCATCGTTACGGGAACCGGGGAGCTGTTTTTT.

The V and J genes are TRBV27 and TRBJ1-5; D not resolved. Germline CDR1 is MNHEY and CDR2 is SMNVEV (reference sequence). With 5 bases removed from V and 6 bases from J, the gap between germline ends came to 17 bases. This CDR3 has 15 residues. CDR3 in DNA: TGTGCCAGCAGTCCTTATTCCCAGGCTGGTCAGCCCCAGCATTTT. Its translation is CASSPYSQAGQPQHF.

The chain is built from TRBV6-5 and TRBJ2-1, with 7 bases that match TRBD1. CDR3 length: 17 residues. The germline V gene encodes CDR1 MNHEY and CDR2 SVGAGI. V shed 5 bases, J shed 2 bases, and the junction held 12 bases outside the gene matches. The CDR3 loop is CASSPRSQGEPYNEQFF. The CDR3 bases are TGTGCCAGCAGTCCTCGGAGCCAGGGGGAGCCCTACAATGAGCAGTTCTTC.

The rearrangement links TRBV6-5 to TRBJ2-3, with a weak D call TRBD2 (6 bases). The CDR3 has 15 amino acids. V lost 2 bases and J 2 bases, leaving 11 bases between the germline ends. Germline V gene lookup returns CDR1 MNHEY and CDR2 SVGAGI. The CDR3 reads CASSYRDLYTDTQYF. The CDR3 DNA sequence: TGTGCCAGCAGTTACAGGGACTTGTACACAGATACGCAGTATTTT.

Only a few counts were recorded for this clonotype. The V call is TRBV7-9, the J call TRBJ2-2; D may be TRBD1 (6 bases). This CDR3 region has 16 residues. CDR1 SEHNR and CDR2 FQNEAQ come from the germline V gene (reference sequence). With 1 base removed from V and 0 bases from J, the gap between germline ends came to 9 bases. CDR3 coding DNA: TGTGCCAGCAGCTTAGACAGGGCCCCGAACACCGGGGAGCTGTTTTTT. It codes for CASSLDRAPNTGELFF. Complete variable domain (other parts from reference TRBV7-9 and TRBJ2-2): DTGVSQNPRHKITKRGQNVTFRCDPISEHNRLYWYRQTLGQGPEFLTYFQNEAQLEKSRLLSDRFSAERPKGSFSTLEIQRTEQGDSAMYLCASSLDRAPNTGELFFGEGSRLTVL.

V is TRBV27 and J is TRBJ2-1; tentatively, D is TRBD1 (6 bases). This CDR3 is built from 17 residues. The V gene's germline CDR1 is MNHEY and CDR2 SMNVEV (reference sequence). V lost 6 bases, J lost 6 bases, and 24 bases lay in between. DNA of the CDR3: TGTGCCAGCAGGAAAAACAGGGAAAGTACCCCTGGCAATGAGCAGTTCTTC. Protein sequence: CASRKNRESTPGNEQFF.